This T cell receptor beta chain was sequenced for a study of T-cell memory formation after mild COVID-19. Constant-segment primers were used for 5'RACE, and the resulting TCR alpha and TCR beta cDNA libraries carried sample barcodes and UMIs. TCRdb re-derived calls from the 5' RACE reads in MiXCR, one entry per CDR3 protein. In the table there are about 560,000 distinct CDR3 sequences, approximately 21% of which are singletons. After removal of 6 bases from V and 4 bases from J, the junction contained 11 bases not matched to a gene. CDR1 KGHSH and CDR2 LQKENI come from the germline V gene. CDR3 length equals 15 residues.

This receptor was taken from an adult woman who had mild COVID-19 (a few samples of this study predate the infection). Cell type and time point are not known. The sequenced sample was PBMCs or a T cell subset sorted from them (not recorded which). The V call is TRBV18, the J call TRBJ1-1; 7 bases are a match to TRBD1. This chain's CDR3 is CASSTGMQGGTEAFF. CDR3 coding DNA: TGTGCCAGCTCCACCGGCATGCAGGGGGGCACTGAAGCTTTCTTT. Full variable domain (outside the CDR3, taken from reference TRBV18 and TRBJ1-1): NAGVMQNPRHLVRRRGQEARLRCSPMKGHSHVYWYRQLPEEGLKFMVYLQKENIIDESGMPKERFSAEFPKEGPSILRIQQVVRGDSAAYFCASSTGMQGGTEAFFGQGTRLTVV.